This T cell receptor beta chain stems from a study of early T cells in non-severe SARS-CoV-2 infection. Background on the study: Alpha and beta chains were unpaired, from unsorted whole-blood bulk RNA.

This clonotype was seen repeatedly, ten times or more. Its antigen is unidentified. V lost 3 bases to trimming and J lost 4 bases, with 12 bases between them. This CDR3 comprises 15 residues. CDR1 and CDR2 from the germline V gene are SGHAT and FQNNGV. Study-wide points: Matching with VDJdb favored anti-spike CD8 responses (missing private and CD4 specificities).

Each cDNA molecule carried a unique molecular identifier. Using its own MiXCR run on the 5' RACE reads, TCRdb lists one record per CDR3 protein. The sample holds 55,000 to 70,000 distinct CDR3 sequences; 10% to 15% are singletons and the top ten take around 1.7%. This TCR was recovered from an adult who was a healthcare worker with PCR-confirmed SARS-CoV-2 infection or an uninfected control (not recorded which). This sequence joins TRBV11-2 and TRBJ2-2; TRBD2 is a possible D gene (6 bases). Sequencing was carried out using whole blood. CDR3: CASSFGSGFTGELFF. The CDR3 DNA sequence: TGTGCCAGCAGCTTCGGGAGTGGCTTCACCGGGGAGCTGTTTTTT.